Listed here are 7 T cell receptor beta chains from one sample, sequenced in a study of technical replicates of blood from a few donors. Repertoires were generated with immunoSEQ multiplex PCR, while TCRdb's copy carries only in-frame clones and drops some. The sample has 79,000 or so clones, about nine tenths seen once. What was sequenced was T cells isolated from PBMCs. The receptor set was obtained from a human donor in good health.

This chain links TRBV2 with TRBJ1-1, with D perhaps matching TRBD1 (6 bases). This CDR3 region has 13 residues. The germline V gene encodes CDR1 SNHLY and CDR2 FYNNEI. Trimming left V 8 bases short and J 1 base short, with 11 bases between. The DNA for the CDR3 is TGTGCCAGCTCAGAACAGGGGAACACTGAAGCTTTCTTT. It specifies CASSEQGNTEAFF.

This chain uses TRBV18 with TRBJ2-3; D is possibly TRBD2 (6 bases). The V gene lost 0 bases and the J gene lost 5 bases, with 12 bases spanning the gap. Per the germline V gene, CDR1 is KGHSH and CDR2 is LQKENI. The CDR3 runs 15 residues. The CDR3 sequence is CASSPPAGLGDTQYF. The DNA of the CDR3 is TGTGCCAGCTCACCACCGGCGGGGTTAGGAGATACGCAGTATTTT.

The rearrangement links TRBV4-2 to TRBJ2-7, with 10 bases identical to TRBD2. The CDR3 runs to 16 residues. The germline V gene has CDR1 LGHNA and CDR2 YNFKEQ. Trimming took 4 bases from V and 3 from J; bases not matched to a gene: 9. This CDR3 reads CASSPVLAGGFYEQYF. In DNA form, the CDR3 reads TGTGCCAGCAGCCCCGTTTTAGCGGGAGGCTTCTACGAGCAGTACTTC.

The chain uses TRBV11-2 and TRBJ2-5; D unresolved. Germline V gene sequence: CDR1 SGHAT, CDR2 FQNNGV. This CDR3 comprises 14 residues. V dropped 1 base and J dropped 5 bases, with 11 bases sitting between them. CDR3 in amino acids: CASSLAGVGETQYF. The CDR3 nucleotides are TGTGCCAGCAGCTTAGCCGGAGTCGGTGAGACCCAGTACTTC.

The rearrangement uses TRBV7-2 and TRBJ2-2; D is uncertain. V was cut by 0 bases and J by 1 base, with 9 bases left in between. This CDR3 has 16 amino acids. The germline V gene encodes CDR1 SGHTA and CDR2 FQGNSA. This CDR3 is CASSLAEILNTGELFF. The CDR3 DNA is TGTGCCAGCAGCTTAGCCGAGATCCTGAACACCGGGGAGCTGTTTTTT.

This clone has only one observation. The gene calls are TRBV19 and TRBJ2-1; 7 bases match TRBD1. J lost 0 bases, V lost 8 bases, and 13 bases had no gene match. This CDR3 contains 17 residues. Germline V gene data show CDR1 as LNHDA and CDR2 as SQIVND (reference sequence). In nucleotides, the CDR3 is TGTGCCAGTCCTCAAGATTACAGGGGCGGCTCCTACAATGAGCAGTTCTTC. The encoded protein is CASPQDYRGGSYNEQFF. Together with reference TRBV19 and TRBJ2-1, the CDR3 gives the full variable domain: DGGITQSPKYLFRKEGQNVTLSCEQNLNHDAMYWYRQDPGQGLRLIYYSQIVNDFQKGDIAEGYSVSREKKESFPLTVTSAQKNPTAFYLCASPQDYRGGSYNEQFFGPGTRLTVL.

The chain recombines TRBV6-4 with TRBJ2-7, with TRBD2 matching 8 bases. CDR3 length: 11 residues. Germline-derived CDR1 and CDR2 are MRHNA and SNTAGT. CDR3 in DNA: TGTGCGACCGGGACTAGGTACGAGCAGTACTTC. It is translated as CATGTRYEQYF.